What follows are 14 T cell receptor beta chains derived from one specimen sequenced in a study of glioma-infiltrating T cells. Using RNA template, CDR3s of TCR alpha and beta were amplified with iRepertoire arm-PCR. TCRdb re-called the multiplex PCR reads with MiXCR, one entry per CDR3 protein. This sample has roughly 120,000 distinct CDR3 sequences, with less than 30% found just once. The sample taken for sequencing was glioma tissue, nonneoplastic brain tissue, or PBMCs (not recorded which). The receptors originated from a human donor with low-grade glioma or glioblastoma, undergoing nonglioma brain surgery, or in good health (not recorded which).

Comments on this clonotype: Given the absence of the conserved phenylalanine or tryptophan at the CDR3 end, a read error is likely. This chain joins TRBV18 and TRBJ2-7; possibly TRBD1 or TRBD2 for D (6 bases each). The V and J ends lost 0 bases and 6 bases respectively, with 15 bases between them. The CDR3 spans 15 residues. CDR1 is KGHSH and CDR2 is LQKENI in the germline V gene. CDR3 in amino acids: CASSPPGQQEGEQYL. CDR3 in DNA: TGTGCCAGCTCACCACCGGGACAACAGGAGGGCGAGCAGTACTTA.

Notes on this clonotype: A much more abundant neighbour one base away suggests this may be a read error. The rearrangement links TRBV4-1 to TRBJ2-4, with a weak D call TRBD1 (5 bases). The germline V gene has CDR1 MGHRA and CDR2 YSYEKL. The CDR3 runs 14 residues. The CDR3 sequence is CVSSQEDRVNIQYF. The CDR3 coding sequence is TGCGTCAGCAGCCAAGAAGACAGAGTAAACATTCAGTACTTC.

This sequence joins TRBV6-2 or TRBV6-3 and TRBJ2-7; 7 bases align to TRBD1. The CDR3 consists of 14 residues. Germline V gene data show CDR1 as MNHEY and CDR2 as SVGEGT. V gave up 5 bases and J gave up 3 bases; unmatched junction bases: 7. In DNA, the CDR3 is TGTGCCAGCAGTCCCGGGACAGCCGTCTACGAGCAGTACTTC. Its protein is CASSPGTAVYEQYF.

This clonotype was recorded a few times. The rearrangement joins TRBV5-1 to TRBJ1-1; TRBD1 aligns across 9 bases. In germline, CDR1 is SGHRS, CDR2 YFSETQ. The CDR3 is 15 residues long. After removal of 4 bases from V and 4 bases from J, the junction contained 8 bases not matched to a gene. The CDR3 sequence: CASSQGTGLITEAFF. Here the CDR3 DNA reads TGCGCCAGCAGCCAAGGGACAGGGTTGATCACTGAAGCTTTCTTT. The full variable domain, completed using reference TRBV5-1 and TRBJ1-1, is KAGVTQTPRYLIKTRGQQVTLSCSPISGHRSVSWYQQTPGQGLQFLFEYFSETQRNKGNFPGRFSGRQFSNSRSEMNVSTLELGDSALYLCASSQGTGLITEAFFGQGTRLTVV.

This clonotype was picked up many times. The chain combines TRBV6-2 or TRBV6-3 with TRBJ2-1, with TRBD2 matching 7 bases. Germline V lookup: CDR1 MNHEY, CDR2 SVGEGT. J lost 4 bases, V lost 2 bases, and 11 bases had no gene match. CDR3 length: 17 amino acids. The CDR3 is CASSYPKAGVWYNEQFF. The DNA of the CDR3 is TGTGCCAGCAGTTACCCCAAGGCGGGAGTCTGGTACAATGAGCAGTTCTTC.

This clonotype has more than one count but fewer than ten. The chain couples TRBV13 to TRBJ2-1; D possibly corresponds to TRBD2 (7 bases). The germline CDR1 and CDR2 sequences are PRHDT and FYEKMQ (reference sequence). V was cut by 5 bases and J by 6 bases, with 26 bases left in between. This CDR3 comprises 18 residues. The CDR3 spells CASSPRLSTGRGGNEQFF. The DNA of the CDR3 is TGTGCCAGCAGCCCGCGGCTCTCGACAGGACGCGGGGGCAATGAGCAGTTCTTC.

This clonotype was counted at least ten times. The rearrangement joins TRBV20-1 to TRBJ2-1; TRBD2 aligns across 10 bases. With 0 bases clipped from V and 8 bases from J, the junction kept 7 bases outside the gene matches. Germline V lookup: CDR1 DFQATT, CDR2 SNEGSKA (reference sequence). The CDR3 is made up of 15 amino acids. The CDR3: CSARDSSGRGDEQFF. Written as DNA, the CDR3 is TGCAGTGCTAGAGATTCGAGCGGGAGGGGTGATGAGCAGTTCTTC.

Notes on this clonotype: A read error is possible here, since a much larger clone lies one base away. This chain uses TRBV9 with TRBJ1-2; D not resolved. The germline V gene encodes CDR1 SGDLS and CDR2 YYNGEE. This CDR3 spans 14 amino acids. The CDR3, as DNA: TGTACCAGCAGCGTCGAAGGAACTCTCTATGGCTACACCTTC. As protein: CTSSVEGTLYGYTF.

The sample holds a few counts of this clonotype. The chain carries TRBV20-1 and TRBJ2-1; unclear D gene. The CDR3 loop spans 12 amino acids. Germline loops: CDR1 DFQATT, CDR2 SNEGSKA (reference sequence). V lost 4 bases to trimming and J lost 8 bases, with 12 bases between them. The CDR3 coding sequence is TGCAGTGCTACGAATCGCATCGATGAGCAGTTCTTC. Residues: CSATNRIDEQFF.

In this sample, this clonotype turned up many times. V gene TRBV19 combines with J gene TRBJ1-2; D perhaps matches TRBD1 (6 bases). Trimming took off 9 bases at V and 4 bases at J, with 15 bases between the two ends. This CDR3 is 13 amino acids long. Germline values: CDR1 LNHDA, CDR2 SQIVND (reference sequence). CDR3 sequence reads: CASTKDSLYGYTF. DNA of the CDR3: TGTGCCAGCACTAAGGACAGCCTCTATGGCTACACCTTC. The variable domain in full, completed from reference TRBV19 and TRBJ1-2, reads DGGITQSPKYLFRKEGQNVTLSCEQNLNHDAMYWYRQDPGQGLRLIYYSQIVNDFQKGDIAEGYSVSREKKESFPLTVTSAQKNPTAFYLCASTKDSLYGYTFGSGTRLTVV.

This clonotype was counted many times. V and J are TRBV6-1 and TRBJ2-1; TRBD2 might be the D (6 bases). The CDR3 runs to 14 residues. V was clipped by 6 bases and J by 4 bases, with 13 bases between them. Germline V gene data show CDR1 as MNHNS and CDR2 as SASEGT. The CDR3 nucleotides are TGTGCCAGCAGACCCCGAGGAGGGTACAATGAGCAGTTCTTC. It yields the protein CASRPRGGYNEQFF.

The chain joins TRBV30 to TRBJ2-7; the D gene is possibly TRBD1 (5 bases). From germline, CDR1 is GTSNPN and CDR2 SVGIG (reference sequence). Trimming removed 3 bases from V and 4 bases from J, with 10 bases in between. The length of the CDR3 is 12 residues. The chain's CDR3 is CAWSPDRYEQYF. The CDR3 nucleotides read TGTGCCTGGAGCCCCGACAGATACGAGCAGTACTTC.

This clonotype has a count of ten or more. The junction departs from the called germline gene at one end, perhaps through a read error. The CDR3 nucleotides read TGCAGTGCTCGAGATGACCTTCCATATGGCTACACCTTC. Amino acids: CSARDDLPYGYTF. The chain has TRBV20-1 and TRBJ1-2; D is uncertain. The CDR3 is 13 residues long. Looked up from germline, CDR1 is DFQATT and CDR2 is SNEGSKA (reference sequence).

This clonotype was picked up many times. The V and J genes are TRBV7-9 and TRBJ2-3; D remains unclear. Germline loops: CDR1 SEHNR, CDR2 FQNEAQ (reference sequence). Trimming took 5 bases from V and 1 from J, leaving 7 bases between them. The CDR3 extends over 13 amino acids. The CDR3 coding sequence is TGTGCCAGCAGCGCCCTCGGCACAGATACGCAGTATTTT. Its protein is CASSALGTDTQYF.